This T cell receptor (beta chain) was profiled in a study of blood T cell repertoires in COVID-19. Background on the study: Sources were T cells, B-cell-depleted T cells, or PBMCs; the material itself was cDNA or gDNA.

The CDR3 consists of 17 residues. The V and J ends lost 3 bases and 5 bases, in that order; junction bases with no gene match: 12. Germline CDR1 and CDR2: LNHDA and SQIVND (reference sequence). As handled by the study authors: Reference gene primer amplification gave nucleated cell count estimates. TCRdb keeps only in-frame clones here, not all; method: immunoSEQ multiplex PCR. V, J and clone size are those of that table, while D and trimming were read from the DNA. In the table there are about 190,000 clones, roughly four fifths of which are singletons. The chain combines TRBV19 with TRBJ2-7; 11 nucleotides agree with TRBD2. The clonotype originates from a man between 50 and 59 years old who had recovered from COVID-19. Sequenced: peripheral blood. CDR3 protein: CASSIFSTSGSINEQYF. The CDR3 DNA sequence: TGTGCCAGTAGTATCTTTTCTACTAGCGGGAGTATCAACGAGCAGTACTTC.